This T cell receptor (beta chain) derives from a study of Graves' ophthalmopathy and Graves' hyperthyroidism. Study summary: At the time of initial diagnosis and before any treatment, peripheral blood was collected.

This CDR3 contains 12 residues. V lost 5 bases to trimming and J lost 2 bases, with 7 bases between them. This clonotype was counted ten times or more. Amplification of TCR beta CDR3 regions used RNA transcripts. Investigators did first-round RT-PCR with HTBI primers, then second-round multiplex PCR. TCRdb fed the multiplex PCR reads into MiXCR, producing one record per CDR3 protein. The sample comprises a few hundred thousand distinct CDR3 sequences, 15% to 17% of which are singletons, and roughly 7% rests with the top ten. The specimen sequenced was peripheral blood. The clonotype comes from a woman in her late teens or twenties with stable Graves' hyperthyroidism. The chain carries TRBV12-3 or TRBV12-4 and TRBJ2-7; D is unresolved. The DNA of the CDR3 is TGTGCCAGCAGTCTACAGCCCTACGAGCAGTACTTC. Translated, it gives CASSLQPYEQYF.